These 26 T cell receptor beta chains came from one sample sequenced in a study of cytomegalovirus exposure and HLA in healthy donors. With 60 Vbeta and 13 Jbeta primers, the PCR was carried out. Here immunoSEQ multiplex PCR was the method, and the copy in TCRdb shows in-frame clones only, minus some. The sample records roughly 100,000 clones, approximately 64% being singletons. The sample was PBMCs. The receptors stem from a woman between 50 and 59 years old in good health and CMV-seronegative.

This chain joins TRBV6-5 and TRBJ1-2; 7 nucleotides align to TRBD1. The V gene's germline CDR1 is MNHEY and CDR2 SVGAGI. V lost 2 bases and J lost 10; bases outside the gene matches: 7. This CDR3 region has 13 residues. CDR3 region: CASSYTRDSHYTF. For the CDR3, the DNA is TGTGCCAGCAGTTACACAAGGGACAGCCACTACACCTTC.

The chain is built from TRBV25-1 and TRBJ2-6, with 9 nucleotides matching TRBD2. This CDR3 contains 16 residues. The V and J ends lost 7 bases and 0 bases, in that order; junction bases with no gene match: 4. Germline lookup yields CDR1 MGHDK and CDR2 SYGVNS. CDR3 sequence: CASKGGRASGANVLTF. The CDR3 DNA reads TGTGCCAGCAAGGGCGGGAGGGCCTCTGGGGCCAACGTCCTGACTTTC.

The V gene is TRBV10-2, the J gene TRBJ2-7; possibly TRBD1 for D (6 bases). This CDR3 spans 14 amino acids. Germline V lookup: CDR1 WSHSY, CDR2 SAAADI. The V end was cut by 3 bases, the J end by 4 bases, with 13 bases between. CDR3: CASSDGTFGYEQYF. The CDR3 DNA reads as TGCGCCAGCAGTGACGGGACATTTGGATACGAGCAGTACTTC.

A few counts support this clone. The rearrangement links TRBV5-1 to TRBJ2-3; TRBD2 matches 13 bases. CDR3 length equals 15 residues. The V gene end was trimmed by 5 bases and the J gene end by 3 bases; junction bases not matched to a gene: 3. In germline, CDR1 is SGHRS, CDR2 YFSETQ. CDR3 sequence: CASRTSGGGTDTQYF. The DNA of the CDR3 is TGCGCCAGCAGAACTAGCGGGGGGGGGACAGATACGCAGTATTTT.

The chain couples TRBV4-3 to TRBJ2-1, with TRBD2 identical over 10 bases. Losses at the gene ends were 1 base for V and 10 bases for J; bases not matched to a gene: 7. There are 15 residues in the CDR3. Germline assignment: CDR1 LGHNA and CDR2 YSLEER. The CDR3 nucleotides are TGCGCCAGCAGCCAAGCGGCTAGCGGGAGCGGAGAGCAGTTCTTC. Protein: CASSQAASGSGEQFF.

Turning to this clone: Compared with germline, one end of the junction differs, possibly owing to a read error. The V gene is TRBV29-1, the J gene TRBJ1-1, with 9 bases aligning to TRBD1. Per the germline V gene, CDR1 is SQVTM and CDR2 is ANQGSEA. This CDR3 spans 13 amino acids. Written as DNA, the CDR3 is TGCAGCGTAGGGACAGGGCTGAACGCTGAAGCTTTCTTT. Amino acids: CSVGTGLNAEAFF.

The chain carries TRBV23-1 and TRBJ1-1; 12 bases are shared with TRBD1. TRBV23-1 falls under the ORF class, with uncertain function. Germline trimming cut 5 bases from V and 5 bases from J; bases unmatched to any gene: 15. The CDR3 loop spans 18 amino acids. CDR3 in DNA: TGCGCCAGCAGTGCCCGGGTGGGACAGGGGGCCCGGAGGACTGAAGCTTTCTTT. Encoded protein: CASSARVGQGARRTEAFF.

This chain's CDR3 is CASSYSWAGGYTF. The CDR3 region has the DNA TGTGCCAGCAGTTACTCGTGGGCGGGGGGCTACACCTTC. V gene TRBV6-5 combines with J gene TRBJ1-2; no reliable D call. The CDR3 spans 13 residues. CDR1 MNHEY and CDR2 SVGAGI come from the germline V gene. The germline V and J ends were trimmed by 0 bases and 8 bases, with 10 bases remaining between them.

The V call is TRBV6-1, the J call TRBJ2-5; TRBD1 is a possible D gene (5 bases). The J call may be in error: the DNA end matches TRBJ2-7 better. The CDR3 loop spans 12 amino acids. Germline-derived CDR1 and CDR2 are MNHNS and SASEGT. The DNA for the CDR3 is TGTGCCAGCAGCCTCGACAGCTACGAGCAGTACTTC. It is translated as CASSLDSYEQYF.

The chain combines TRBV19 with TRBJ2-5, with 12 nucleotides matching TRBD1. The CDR3 totals 18 residues. From germline, CDR1 is LNHDA and CDR2 SQIVND (reference sequence). V dropped 7 bases and J dropped 4; count of bases not matched to a gene: 16. DNA of the CDR3: TGTGCCAGTACCCCTGGGACCTGGGACAGGGGGCGAGGAGAGACCCAGTACTTC. Protein product: CASTPGTWDRGRGETQYF.

This rearrangement joins TRBV18 to TRBJ2-3; D might be TRBD2 (6 bases). Germline V gene data show CDR1 as KGHSH and CDR2 as LQKENI. Trimming removed 5 bases at V and 2 bases at J, with 14 bases between. The CDR3 is 15 amino acids. The CDR3 loop is CASSSLATNTDTQYF. The CDR3 coding sequence is TGTGCCAGCTCATCTCTAGCGACAAACACAGATACGCAGTATTTT.

This chain uses TRBV5-1 with TRBJ2-3, with D possibly TRBD1 on 5 matching bases. Germline V gene sequence: CDR1 SGHRS, CDR2 YFSETQ. Trimming removed 1 base at V and 2 bases at J, with 11 bases between. The CDR3 contains 15 residues. The CDR3 protein is CASSLYGAVTDTQYF. The CDR3 region has the DNA TGCGCCAGCAGCTTGTATGGGGCGGTCACAGATACGCAGTATTTT.

The chain employs TRBV11-2 and TRBJ1-2; tentative D call: TRBD1 (6 bases). With 2 bases removed from V and 7 bases from J, the gap between germline ends came to 23 bases. The CDR3 runs to 17 residues. CDR1 and CDR2 from the germline V gene are SGHAT and FQNNGV. CDR3 sequence: CASSLTQGSGSRGGYTF. The DNA for the CDR3 is TGTGCCAGCAGCTTAACCCAGGGGAGTGGAAGTCGGGGTGGCTACACCTTC.

V usage is TRBV11-3 and J usage is TRBJ1-4, with D possibly matching TRBD1 (5 bases). V gave up 2 bases and J gave up 8 bases, with 12 bases separating them. The CDR3 is 14 amino acids. Germline values: CDR1 SGHNT, CDR2 YENEEA. The CDR3: CASSLSGVEEKLFF. The CDR3 DNA is TGTGCCAGCAGCTTATCGGGGGTGGAGGAAAAACTGTTTTTT.

This clone was counted once. V usage is TRBV11-3 and J usage is TRBJ2-5, with 9 bases fitting TRBD2. The ends lost 2 bases at V and 4 bases at J; junction bases unmatched: 14. The CDR3 loop spans 18 amino acids. Per germline, CDR1 SGHNT and CDR2 YENEEA. The CDR3 reads CASSLSGTSHTLRETQYF. The DNA for the CDR3 is TGTGCCAGCAGCTTAAGTGGGACTAGCCATACCCTAAGAGAGACCCAGTACTTC.

This rearrangement joins TRBV4-3 to TRBJ2-7; 8 bases agree with TRBD1. This CDR3 is 18 amino acids long. Germline V gene lookup returns CDR1 LGHNA and CDR2 YSLEER. V trimming: 0 bases; J trimming: 3 bases; junction bases outside the gene matches: 13. The CDR3 sequence: CASSQEFGAGTGRYEQYF. The CDR3 DNA reads as TGCGCCAGCAGCCAAGAATTCGGGGCCGGGACAGGTCGCTACGAGCAGTACTTC.

With respect to this clone: Its ends do not fully match the called genes, so a read error is possible. This sequence joins TRBV7-9 and TRBJ1-5, with D hard to call. This CDR3 contains 13 residues. CDR1 and CDR2 from the germline V gene are SEHNR and FQNEAQ (reference sequence). The chain's CDR3 is CSSSLLSDQPQHF. CDR3 nucleotide sequence: TGTTCCAGCAGCCTACTTTCTGATCAGCCCCAGCATTTT.

The chain recombines TRBV19 with TRBJ1-5, with D uncertain. CDR1 is LNHDA and CDR2 is SQIVND in the germline V gene (reference sequence). Trimming removed 3 bases at V and 2 bases at J, with 11 bases between. The CDR3 consists of 15 residues. The CDR3 region has the DNA TGTGCCAGTAGTATCGGGGTTACGGGCAATCAGCCCCAGCATTTT. It specifies CASSIGVTGNQPQHF.

The chain joins TRBV7-8 to TRBJ2-7, with D perhaps TRBD2 (6 bases). The germline CDR1 and CDR2 sequences are SGHVS and FQNEAQ. Trimming removed 9 bases from V and 3 bases from J, with 21 bases in between. The CDR3 consists of 15 residues. The CDR3 DNA reads TGTGCCAGTTGTATTGGCGGGGCTGGGGGCTACGAGCAGTACTTC. This codes for CASCIGGAGGYEQYF.

The V and J genes are TRBV11-2 and TRBJ2-5; maybe TRBD1 (5 bases). CDR3 length: 12 residues. Trimming shortened V by 4 bases and J by 5 bases, and 8 bases separated the two germline ends. The germline gives CDR1 SGHAT, CDR2 FQNNGV. The CDR3 sequence: CASSYSGETQYF. In DNA form, the CDR3 reads TGTGCCAGCAGCTACTCAGGGGAGACCCAGTACTTC. Full variable domain (missing parts from reference TRBV11-2 and TRBJ2-5): EAGVAQSPRYKIIEKRQSVAFWCNPISGHATLYWYQQILGQGPKLLIQFQNNGVVDDSQLPKDRFSAERLKGVDSTLKIQPAKLEDSAVYLCASSYSGETQYFGPGTRLLVL.

The chain has TRBV15 and TRBJ1-5, with unresolved D. There are 16 residues in the CDR3. Germline V gives CDR1 LNHNV, CDR2 YYDKDF (reference sequence). The V and J ends lost 0 bases and 0 bases respectively, with 9 bases between them. The CDR3 DNA sequence: TGTGCCACCAGCAGAGATTCAGTGTATAGCAATCAGCCCCAGCATTTT. It codes for CATSRDSVYSNQPQHF.

The rearrangement uses TRBV7-2 and TRBJ1-1; tentatively, D is TRBD1 (5 bases). The V end was cut by 5 bases, the J end by 5 bases, with 18 bases between. Germline V gene sequence: CDR1 SGHTA, CDR2 FQGNSA. The length of the CDR3 is 15 residues. CDR3 region: CASSLANAQVTEAFF. CDR3 bases: TGTGCCAGCAGCCTTGCCAACGCACAGGTAACTGAAGCTTTCTTT.

The V gene is TRBV5-6, the J gene TRBJ2-5; D may be TRBD1 (6 bases). Trimming took 4 bases from V and 3 from J, leaving 13 bases between them. The germline CDR1 and CDR2 sequences are SGHDT and YYEEEE. The CDR3 has 14 residues. The CDR3, as DNA: TGTGCCAGCAGCAGTACAGGGTCGGAAGAGACCCAGTACTTC. It translates to CASSSTGSEETQYF.

This chain connects TRBV6-5 to TRBJ1-2; unclear D gene. V lost 6 bases and J 1 base, leaving 12 bases between the germline ends. Germline assignment: CDR1 MNHEY and CDR2 SVGAGI. The CDR3 contains 14 residues. This CDR3 reads CASSPVDNNYGYTF. In DNA form, the CDR3 reads TGTGCCAGCAGCCCGGTAGACAATAACTATGGCTACACCTTC.

This clone occurred once. The V and J genes are TRBV10-1 and TRBJ2-5; the D is unclear. The CDR3 is made up of 15 amino acids. Per the germline V gene, CDR1 is WNHNN and CDR2 is SYGVQD (reference sequence). Trimming shortened V by 3 bases and J by 5 bases, and 16 bases separated the two germline ends. The CDR3, as DNA: TGCGCCAGCAGTGAATTCGATGTCGACACGGAGACCCAGTACTTC. Amino acids: CASSEFDVDTETQYF.

The chain is built from TRBV5-1 and TRBJ1-1; 7 positions match TRBD1. This CDR3 comprises 15 residues. The V and J ends lost 1 base and 1 base, in that order; junction bases with no gene match: 4. Per germline, CDR1 SGHRS and CDR2 YFSETQ. CDR3 nucleotides: TGCGCCAGCAGCTTGAAGGGGGCCGGGAACACTGAAGCTTTCTTT. Translated: CASSLKGAGNTEAFF.